This note documents a single T cell receptor beta chain sequence. Each CDR3 protein gets one entry after TCRdb re-called the RT-PCR reads with MiXCR. The sample has about 25,000 distinct CDR3 sequences, approximately 43% seen once; the top ten hold over 70%. The data are from a study of patients and donors after allogeneic stem cell transplantation. In germline, CDR1 is LGHNA, CDR2 YNFKEQ. Trimming left V 2 bases short and J 7 bases short, with 9 bases between. This CDR3 has 14 residues. J is TRBJ1-6 and V is TRBV4-2; tentatively, D is TRBD1 (6 bases). The TCR sequence derives from a human donor who was either an allogeneic HSCT recipient or a stem cell or donor lymphocyte infusion donor (not recorded which). It is not recorded whose cells these are; they may come from a transplant donor. The source material was blood, either unsorted or a sorted T cell fraction (not recorded which). This CDR3 reads CASSQRGQNSPLHF. The CDR3 DNA reads as TGTGCCAGCAGCCAAAGAGGACAGAATTCACCCCTCCACTTT.